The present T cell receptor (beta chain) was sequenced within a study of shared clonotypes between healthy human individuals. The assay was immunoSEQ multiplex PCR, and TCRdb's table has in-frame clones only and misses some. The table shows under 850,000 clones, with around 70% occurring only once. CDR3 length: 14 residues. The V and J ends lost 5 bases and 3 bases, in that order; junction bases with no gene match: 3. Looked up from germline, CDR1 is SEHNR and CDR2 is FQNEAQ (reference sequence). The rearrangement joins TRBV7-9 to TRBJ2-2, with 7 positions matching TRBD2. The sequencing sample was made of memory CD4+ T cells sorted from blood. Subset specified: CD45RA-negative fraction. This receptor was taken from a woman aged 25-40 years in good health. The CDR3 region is CASSTLADTGELFF. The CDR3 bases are TGTGCCAGCAGCACCCTAGCGGACACCGGGGAGCTGTTTTTT.